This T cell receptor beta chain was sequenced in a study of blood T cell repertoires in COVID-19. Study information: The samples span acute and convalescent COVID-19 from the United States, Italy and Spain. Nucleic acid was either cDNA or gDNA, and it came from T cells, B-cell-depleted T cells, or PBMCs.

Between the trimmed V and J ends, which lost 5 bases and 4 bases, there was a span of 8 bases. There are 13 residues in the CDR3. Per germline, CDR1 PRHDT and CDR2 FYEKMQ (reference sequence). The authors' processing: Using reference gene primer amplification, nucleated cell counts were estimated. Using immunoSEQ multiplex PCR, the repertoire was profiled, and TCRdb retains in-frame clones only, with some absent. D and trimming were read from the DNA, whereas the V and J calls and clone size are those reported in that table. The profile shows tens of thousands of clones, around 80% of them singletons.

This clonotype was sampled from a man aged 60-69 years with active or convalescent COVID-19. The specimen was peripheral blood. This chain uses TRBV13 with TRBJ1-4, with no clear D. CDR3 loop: CASSGQFNEKLFF. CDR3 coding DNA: TGTGCCAGCAGCGGGCAGTTTAATGAAAAACTGTTTTTT.